These T cell receptor beta chains were read from a single sample in a study of T cell responses to AZD1222 COVID-19 vaccine. This table comes from immunoSEQ multiplex PCR, and its TCRdb copy is limited to in-frame clones, with some not included. The sample carries tens of thousands of clones, 78% recorded once. The input for sequencing was peripheral blood, taken on day 0 of AZD1222 vaccination. Receptors were obtained from an adult in good health. The CDR3 runs from the conserved cysteine through the conserved F or W.

>TRBV7-2|TRBJ2-7
CASSLYPAGGPYEQYF
>TRBV5-8|TRBJ2-3
CASSWESSGTDTQYF
>TRBV7-8|TRBJ2-7
CASSLAQAGGAYEQYF
>TRBV7-6|TRBJ1-1
CASSLVAGNTEAFF
>TRBV5-1|TRBJ2-5
CASSSGTRPETQYF
>TRBV7-9|TRBJ2-3
CASSPRLDTQYF
>TRBV19|TRBJ1-5
CASRGWGKSNQPQHF
>TRBV4-1|TRBJ2-3
CASSQSASTDTQYF
>TRBV2|TRBJ2-3
CASTPTSGGDTQYF
>TRBV2|TRBJ2-3
CASLNRLVGDTQYF
>TRBV28|TRBJ1-1
CASSLQTGSGNTEAFF
>TRBV27|TRBJ2-1
CASSSNLAGAYNEQFF
>TRBV19|TRBJ1-2
CASSMGESDGYTF
>TRBV12-3/TRBV12-4|TRBJ1-5
CASSMSTGPKPDF
>TRBV4-3|TRBJ2-7
CASSRAGGVYEQYF
>TRBV28|TRBJ2-5
CASSLGPNQETQYF
>TRBV7-6|TRBJ2-3
CASSSGLDGDTQYF
>TRBV5-6|TRBJ2-1
CASSWDRESNEQFF
>TRBV14|TRBJ2-7
CASSLGTNYEQYF
>TRBV19|TRBJ2-3
CASSILGAMDTQYF
>TRBV19|TRBJ2-5
CASSPRDSSKETQYF
>TRBV6-5|TRBJ1-1
CASRGRGGTEAFF
>TRBV6-6|TRBJ1-6
CASSLGQGGSPLHF
>TRBV13|TRBJ2-3
CASSLLAGAGTDTQYF
>TRBV5-1|TRBJ1-4
CASSFQGAQNEKLFF
>TRBV28|TRBJ2-5
CASSLGPGRGLSGTQYF
>TRBV6-5|TRBJ1-1
CASSQSTDHGTEAFF
>TRBV12-3/TRBV12-4|TRBJ2-7
CASSFGQGYEQYF
>TRBV28|TRBJ1-3
CASTTQGNTIYF
>TRBV27|TRBJ1-4
CASSFNGNEKLFF
>TRBV7-2|TRBJ1-4
CASSLDRGGEKLFF
>TRBV7-9|TRBJ1-3
CASSLGSSGNTIYF
>TRBV25-1|TRBJ1-1
CASSVTGMGTEAFF
>TRBV3-1/TRBV3-2|TRBJ2-1
CASSLLNSPRYEQFF
>TRBV10-1|TRBJ2-3
CDLLAGDKADTQYF
>TRBV30|TRBJ1-2
CASSRGQGIYGYTF
>TRBV3-1/TRBV3-2|TRBJ1-1
CASSPSSRVNTEAFF
>TRBV12-3/TRBV12-4|TRBJ1-1
CASSAQPNTEAFF
>TRBV2|TRBJ1-4
CASTTDRVNEKLFF
>TRBV4-3|TRBJ2-1
CASSRTAREGYNEQFF
>TRBV6-5|TRBJ2-1
CASGGGYTYNEQFF
>TRBV3-1/TRBV3-2|TRBJ2-5
CASLRGGEETQYF